One and the same sample provided the 22 T cell receptor beta chains below, sequenced in a study of blood T cell repertoires in COVID-19. Profiled with immunoSEQ multiplex PCR; TCRdb holds only in-frame clones, not every one. Here the sample spans some 220,000 clones, 70% to 90% being singletons. Sequencing was performed on PBMCs or T cells enriched from blood (not recorded which). Receptor source: a woman aged 40 to 50 with acute COVID-19.

The chain joins TRBV9 to TRBJ1-3; D unclear. The CDR3 has 18 residues. Germline V gene data show CDR1 as SGDLS and CDR2 as YYNGEE. V gave up 1 base and J gave up 0 bases, with 17 bases separating them. The CDR3 is CASSVKGREGYSGNTIYF. CDR3 in DNA: TGTGCCAGCAGCGTAAAAGGCAGAGAGGGCTACTCTGGAAACACCATATATTTT.

This chain links TRBV5-1 with TRBJ2-2; 9 bases line up with TRBD1. The CDR3 consists of 14 residues. The V segment lost 3 bases and the J segment 6 bases; nucleotides outside the gene matches: 3. Germline values: CDR1 SGHRS, CDR2 YFSETQ. CDR3 residues: CASSSRTGAGELFF. DNA for the CDR3: TGCGCCAGCAGCTCCAGGACAGGGGCCGGGGAGCTGTTTTTT.

This clone is a singleton in its sample. The J gene is TRBJ1-3, the V gene TRBV28; the match to TRBD1 covers 9 bases. The J segment lost 7 bases and the V segment lost 3 bases, leaving 4 bases of the junction unmatched. Looked up from germline, CDR1 is MDHEN and CDR2 is SYDVKM. CDR3 size: 14 residues. The chain's CDR3 is CASSFTGGRNTIYF. In nucleotides, the CDR3 is TGTGCCAGCAGTTTCACAGGGGGCAGGAACACCATATATTTT. Full variable domain (missing parts from reference TRBV28 and TRBJ1-3): DVKVTQSSRYLVKRTGEKVFLECVQDMDHENMFWYRQDPGLGLRLIYFSYDVKMKEKGDIPEGYSVSREKKERFSLILESASTNQTSMYLCASSFTGGRNTIYFGEGSWLTVV.

The CDR3 coding sequence is TGTGCCAGCAGCCCCGCGCCCGGGGAGCTGTTTTTT. Its protein product is CASSPAPGELFF. The rearrangement joins TRBV7-9 to TRBJ2-2; D ambiguous. Germline assignment: CDR1 SEHNR and CDR2 FQNEAQ (reference sequence). The germline V and J ends were trimmed by 5 bases and 6 bases, with 7 bases remaining between them. The CDR3 sequence is 12 residues long. The full variable domain, rest sourced from reference TRBV7-9 and TRBJ2-2, is DTGVSQNPRHKITKRGQNVTFRCDPISEHNRLYWYRQTLGQGPEFLTYFQNEAQLEKSRLLSDRFSAERPKGSFSTLEIQRTEQGDSAMYLCASSPAPGELFFGEGSRLTVL.

Comment on this clone: The junction and the germline gene differ at one end; a read error may be behind it. The CDR3 region has the DNA TGCGCCAGCAGGTTGGACAGACCCCAGAAAAGTATGAACACTGAAGCTTTCTTT. It encodes CASRLDRPQKSMNTEAFF. The chain has TRBV5-1 and TRBJ1-1, with D maybe TRBD1 (6 bases). There are 18 residues in the CDR3. Germline-derived CDR1 and CDR2 are SGHRS and YFSETQ.

V and J are TRBV18 and TRBJ1-1; D is unresolved. The V end lost 1 base, the J end lost 2 bases, and 2 bases lay between the germline ends. CDR1 is KGHSH and CDR2 is LQKENI in the germline V gene. The CDR3 consists of 12 residues. The CDR3, as DNA: TGTGCCAGCTCACCACTAAACACTGAAGCTTTCTTT. It specifies CASSPLNTEAFF.

The chain combines TRBV5-4 with TRBJ2-4; possibly TRBD2 for D (5 bases). The germline V gene encodes CDR1 SGHNT and CDR2 YYREEE (reference sequence). There are 15 residues in the CDR3. V lost 2 bases and J 2 bases, leaving 11 bases between the germline ends. CDR3 DNA: TGTGCCAGCAGCTTTAAGGGAGAGACCAAAAACATTCAGTACTTC. Its protein product is CASSFKGETKNIQYF.

This rearrangement joins TRBV19 to TRBJ1-5; 12 nucleotides match TRBD1. J lost 3 bases, V lost 6 bases, and 3 bases had no gene match. CDR1 LNHDA and CDR2 SQIVND come from the germline V gene (reference sequence). There are 15 residues in the CDR3. The CDR3 DNA is TGTGCCAGTAGGGGGACAGGGGGCTCCAATCAGCCCCAGCATTTT. Translation gives CASRGTGGSNQPQHF.

The CDR3 loop reads CASSVGTGKTGELFF. The CDR3 nucleotides read TGTGCCAGCAGCGTTGGGACAGGGAAAACCGGGGAGCTGTTTTTT. The rearrangement uses TRBV9 and TRBJ2-2; 9 nucleotides align to TRBD1. Germline CDR1 SGDLS, CDR2 YYNGEE. Germline trimming cut 2 bases from V and 5 bases from J; bases unmatched to any gene: 4. CDR3 length equals 15 residues.

CDR3 amino acids: CASSSVSDTQYF. CDR3 DNA sequence: TGTGCCAGCAGCTCAGTCTCAGATACGCAGTATTTT. The rearrangement joins TRBV2 to TRBJ2-3; no clear D gene. V was pared by 6 bases and J by 4 bases, with 8 bases between. Germline V gene data show CDR1 as SNHLY and CDR2 as FYNNEI. This CDR3 is built from 12 residues.

This chain connects TRBV29-1 to TRBJ2-1; the D gene is possibly TRBD2 (6 bases). There are 16 residues in the CDR3. V lost 0 bases and J lost 4, with 16 bases in between. Looked up from germline, CDR1 is SQVTM and CDR2 is ANQGSEA. Here the CDR3 reads CSVEDLGRTHYNEQFF. CDR3 sequence (DNA): TGCAGCGTTGAAGATCTTGGGAGGACCCATTACAATGAGCAGTTCTTC.

This clone showed up just a few times. The V call is TRBV5-8, the J call TRBJ2-1, with D uncertain. From germline, CDR1 is SGHTS and CDR2 YDEGEE. V was shortened by 0 bases and J by 0 bases, with 7 bases between the two germline ends. The CDR3 contains 15 residues. The CDR3, as DNA: TGTGCCAGCAGCTTGGGGCGGAGCTCCTACAATGAGCAGTTCTTC. Translation: CASSLGRSSYNEQFF.

The chain joins TRBV3-1 (or the pseudogene TRBV3-2) to TRBJ1-2, with unresolved D. The CDR3 contains 15 residues. Germline lookup yields CDR1 LGHDT and CDR2 YNNKEL (reference sequence). Between the trimmed V and J ends, which lost 1 base and 4 bases, there was a span of 13 bases. The CDR3 spells CASSQGEGFFYGYTF. Written as DNA, the CDR3 is TGTGCCAGCAGCCAAGGAGAGGGCTTCTTCTATGGCTACACCTTC.

The genes are TRBV2 and TRBJ2-3; TRBD1 aligns across 9 bases. The ends lost 7 bases at V and 2 bases at J; junction bases unmatched: 7. The CDR3 length is 15 residues. Germline values: CDR1 SNHLY, CDR2 FYNNEI. The chain's CDR3 is CASNLTGGSTDTQYF. The CDR3 DNA follows: TGTGCCAGCAACCTGACAGGGGGGTCCACAGATACGCAGTATTTT.

The V call is TRBV4-2, the J call TRBJ1-2; D gene ambiguous. V was trimmed by 8 bases and J by 6 bases, leaving 13 bases between them. This CDR3 contains 12 residues. CDR1 is LGHNA, CDR2 YNFKEQ, per germline. This CDR3 reads CASVNGGDGYTF. The CDR3 nucleotides are TGTGCCAGCGTAAACGGAGGAGATGGCTACACCTTC.

Concerning this clone: This CDR3 is also generated by other DNA sequences in the sample. The rearrangement uses TRBV9 and TRBJ1-1, with D perhaps matching TRBD1 (5 bases). This CDR3 region has 14 residues. Germline loops: CDR1 SGDLS, CDR2 YYNGEE. V shed 0 bases and J shed 1 base, with 7 bases lying between them. In DNA, the CDR3 is TGTGCCAGCAGCGTAGGCCAGGGGAACACTGAAGCTTTCTTT. It encodes CASSVGQGNTEAFF.

This chain links TRBV9 with TRBJ1-2; D uncertain. Between the trimmed V and J ends, which lost 0 bases and 6 bases, there was a span of 18 bases. CDR1 SGDLS and CDR2 YYNGEE come from the germline V gene. This CDR3 is 16 amino acids long. CDR3 bases: TGTGCCAGCAGCGTAGAACCCAACCCGAATCCAGATGGCTACACCTTC. Its protein product is CASSVEPNPNPDGYTF.

The V and J genes are TRBV7-2 and TRBJ1-4; tentative D call: TRBD1 (5 bases). CDR3 length equals 14 residues. The V end was cut by 2 bases, the J end by 3 bases, with 7 bases between. The germline V gene encodes CDR1 SGHTA and CDR2 FQGNSA. CDR3 residues: CASSLSGANEKLFF. The CDR3 region has the DNA TGTGCCAGCAGCTTATCGGGGGCTAATGAAAAACTGTTTTTT.

This clone was counted a single time. Written as DNA, the CDR3 is TGTGCCAGCAGCCCCCAACGGGGACAGGGCGACTATGGCTACACCTTC. It encodes CASSPQRGQGDYGYTF. The chain links TRBV7-2 to TRBJ1-2; 9 bases are a match to TRBD1. The CDR3 contains 16 residues. Germline loops: CDR1 SGHTA, CDR2 FQGNSA. The V gene end was trimmed by 5 bases and the J gene end by 3 bases; junction bases not matched to a gene: 10.

The chain links TRBV7-9 to TRBJ1-4, with 11 bases identical to TRBD1. Germline trimming cut 5 bases from V and 7 bases from J; bases unmatched to any gene: 6. Per the germline V gene, CDR1 is SEHNR and CDR2 is FQNEAQ (reference sequence). The CDR3 is 15 amino acids. For the CDR3, the DNA is TGTGCCAGCAGCGAAGGACAGGGGGCATCTGAAAAACTGTTTTTT. Amino acids: CASSEGQGASEKLFF.

This chain connects TRBV18 to TRBJ1-2; 7 positions agree with TRBD1. The CDR3 has 12 residues. V lost 3 bases, J lost 6 bases, and 1 base stayed unmatched. Germline assignment: CDR1 KGHSH and CDR2 LQKENI. The CDR3 nucleotides are TGTGCCAGCTCACCCGACAGGGATGGCTACACCTTC. Protein sequence: CASSPDRDGYTF.

This rearrangement joins TRBV2 to TRBJ1-6; 9 bases line up with TRBD1. This CDR3 is 15 amino acids long. CDR1 and CDR2 from the germline V gene are SNHLY and FYNNEI. The V and J ends lost 6 bases and 7 bases, in that order; junction bases with no gene match: 7. DNA for the CDR3: TGTGCCAGCAGAGACGCTGACAGGGGGAATTCACCCCTCCACTTT. Translated: CASRDADRGNSPLHF.